The clone carrying this T cell receptor beta chain has just a few counts. Its antigen is currently unknown. Between the trimmed V and J ends, which lost 2 bases and 6 bases, there was a span of 7 bases. The CDR3 runs to 13 residues. Per germline, CDR1 SGHTA and CDR2 FQGNSA. The data stem from a study of blood T cells in healthy people across ages. Broader study findings: Donors of long life had a larger count of naive CD4+ cells and greater diversity than aged donors. Strongly correlated with naive T cell percentage was TCR beta diversity.

Primed by a sample-barcoded 5' primer and a J-beta primer mix, a second PCR proceeded for 7 to 11 cycles. TCRdb itself ran the 5' RACE reads through MiXCR, one entry per CDR3 protein. The table lists roughly 1.9 million distinct CDR3 sequences, about 39% of them singletons. Each donor's blood draw was roughly 10 milliliters of peripheral blood. The TCR was taken from a human donor in good health. The chain has TRBV7-2 and TRBJ1-4, with D unclear. The material sequenced was blood. This chain's CDR3 is CASSLLVYEKLFF. CDR3 sequence (DNA): TGTGCCAGCAGCTTATTAGTCTATGAAAAACTGTTTTTT.